The T cell receptor (beta chain) described here comes from a study of T cells in Graves' hyperthyroidism and ophthalmopathy. Study-wide background: The blood sample was taken at first diagnosis, before treatment began.

Germline CDR1 DFQATT, CDR2 SNEGSKA (reference sequence). The length of the CDR3 is 12 residues. The CDR3 regions of TCR beta were amplified from RNA transcripts. With the HTBI primer set, the TCR CDR3 went through a first round of RT-PCR. MiXCR, run by TCRdb on the multiplex PCR reads, gives a single entry per CDR3 protein. The table lists hundreds of thousands of distinct CDR3 sequences, more than 15% of them singletons. A remark on this clonotype: Just one base apart from a much larger clone, this may be a read error.

This receptor was identified in a woman aged 18-30 years with Graves' hyperthyroidism. The genes are TRBV20-1 and TRBJ2-3; no clear D. The sample taken for sequencing was blood. CDR3 bases: TGCAGTGCTAGACCAAACACAGATACGCGGTATTTT. Translation: CSARPNTDTRYF.